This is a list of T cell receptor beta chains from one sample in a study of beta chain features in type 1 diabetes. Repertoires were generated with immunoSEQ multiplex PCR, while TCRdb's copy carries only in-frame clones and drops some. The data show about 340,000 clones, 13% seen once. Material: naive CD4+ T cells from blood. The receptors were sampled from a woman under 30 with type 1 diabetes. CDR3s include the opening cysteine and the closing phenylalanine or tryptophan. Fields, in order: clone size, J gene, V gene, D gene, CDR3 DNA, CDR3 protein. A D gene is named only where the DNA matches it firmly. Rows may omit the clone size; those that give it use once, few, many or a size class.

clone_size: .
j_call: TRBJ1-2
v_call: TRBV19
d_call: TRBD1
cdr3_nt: TGTGCCAGTAGTATGGCTGGGACAGGGATTGGCTACACCTTC
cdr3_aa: CASSMAGTGIGYTF

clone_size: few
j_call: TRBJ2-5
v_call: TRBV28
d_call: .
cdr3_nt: TGTGCCAGCAGTTTCGACAGGAGAAGGGAGACCCAGTACTTC
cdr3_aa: CASSFDRRRETQYF

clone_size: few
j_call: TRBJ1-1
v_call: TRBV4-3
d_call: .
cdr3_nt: TGCGCCAGCAGCCCCCGGGACAATCGGTACACTGAAGCTTTCTTT
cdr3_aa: CASSPRDNRYTEAFF

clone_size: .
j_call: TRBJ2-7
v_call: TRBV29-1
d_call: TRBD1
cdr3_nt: TGCAGCGTTGAAAGAGACAGGGGTTCGCGCGAGCAGTACTTC
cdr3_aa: CSVERDRGSREQYF

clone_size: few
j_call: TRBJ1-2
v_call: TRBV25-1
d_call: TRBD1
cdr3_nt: TGTGCCAGCTATGAACCTTGGACCGGACAGGGGAAGTGGGGCTACACCTTC
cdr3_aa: CASYEPWTGQGKWGYTF

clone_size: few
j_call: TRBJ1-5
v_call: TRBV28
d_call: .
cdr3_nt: TGTGCCAGCGGCGCGCTTCCCGGGGGTAATCAGCCCCAGCATTTT
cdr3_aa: CASGALPGGNQPQHF

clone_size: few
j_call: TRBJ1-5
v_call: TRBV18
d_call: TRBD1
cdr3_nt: TGTGCCAGCTCACCACAAGCAGGGGGCACCAATCAGCCCCAGCATTTT
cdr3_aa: CASSPQAGGTNQPQHF

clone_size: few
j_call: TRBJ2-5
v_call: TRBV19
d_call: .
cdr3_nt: TGTGCCAGTAGTACGACCCAGGATACGAAGACCCAGTACTTC
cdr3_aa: CASSTTQDTKTQYF

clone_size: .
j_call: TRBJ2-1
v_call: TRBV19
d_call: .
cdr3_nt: TGTGCCAGTAGTGGACCCCCGGAGGACAATGAGCAGTTCTTC
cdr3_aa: CASSGPPEDNEQFF

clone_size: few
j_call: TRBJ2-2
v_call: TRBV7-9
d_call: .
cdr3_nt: TGTGCCAGCAGCTTTGGTCAGGGCGCCGGGGAGCTGTTTTTT
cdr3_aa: CASSFGQGAGELFF

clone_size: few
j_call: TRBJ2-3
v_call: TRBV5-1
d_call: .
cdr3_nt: TGCGCCAGCAGCCAGATGACCGTCGGGGGCACAGATACGCAGTATTTT
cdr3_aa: CASSQMTVGGTDTQYF

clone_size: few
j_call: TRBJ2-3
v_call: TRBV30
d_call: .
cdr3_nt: TGTGCCTGGAGTGAGGGGTTTGGGACAGATACGCAGTATTTT
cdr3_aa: CAWSEGFGTDTQYF

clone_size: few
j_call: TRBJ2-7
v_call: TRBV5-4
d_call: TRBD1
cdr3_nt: TGTGCCAGCAGCAAAGGACAGGGGGCGTTAGACGAGCAGTACTTC
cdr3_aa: CASSKGQGALDEQYF

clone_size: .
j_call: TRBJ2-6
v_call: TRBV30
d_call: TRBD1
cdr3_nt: TGTGCCCGACAGGGCATGGAACTCTCTCTCTCTGGGGCCAACGTCCTGACTTTC
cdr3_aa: CARQGMELSLSGANVLTF

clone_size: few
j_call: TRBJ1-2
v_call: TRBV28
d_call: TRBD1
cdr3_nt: TGTGCCAGCAGTGGACAGGCGAGAGGCTACACCTTC
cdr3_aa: CASSGQARGYTF

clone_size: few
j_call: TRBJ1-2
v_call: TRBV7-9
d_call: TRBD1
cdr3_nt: TGTGCCAGCAGCAGAGGACAGGGAAGTGGCTACACCTTC
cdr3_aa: CASSRGQGSGYTF

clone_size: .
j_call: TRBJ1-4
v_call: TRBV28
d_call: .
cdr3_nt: TGTGCCAGCAGCCCGGGCCGGACAGTTCAAAATGAAAAACTGTTTTTT
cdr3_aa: CASSPGRTVQNEKLFF

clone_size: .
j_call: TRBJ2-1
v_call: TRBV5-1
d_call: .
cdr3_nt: TGCGCCAGCAATCGGGCAGGGGCGACCGCGAATGAGCAGTTCTTC
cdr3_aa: CASNRAGATANEQFF

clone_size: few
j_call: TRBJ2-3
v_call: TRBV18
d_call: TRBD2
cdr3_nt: TGTGCCAGCTCTCAAGCGGGAGTTAGCACAGATACGCAGTATTTT
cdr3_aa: CASSQAGVSTDTQYF

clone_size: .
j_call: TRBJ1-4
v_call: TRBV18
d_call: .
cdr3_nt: TGTGCCAGCTCAACACTCTCAACTAATGAAAAACTGTTTTTT
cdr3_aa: CASSTLSTNEKLFF

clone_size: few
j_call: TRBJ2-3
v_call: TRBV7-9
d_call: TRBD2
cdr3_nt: TGTGCCAGCAGCTTTTCATCTAGCGGTGAAGATACGCAGTATTTT
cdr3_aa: CASSFSSSGEDTQYF

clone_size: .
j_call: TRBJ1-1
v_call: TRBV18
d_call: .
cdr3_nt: TGTGCCAGCTCACCCGGTCTGAACACTGAAGCTTTCTTT
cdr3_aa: CASSPGLNTEAFF

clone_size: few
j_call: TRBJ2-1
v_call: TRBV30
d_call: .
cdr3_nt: TGTGCCTGGAGTCGAGGGGGAAGGTTTGAGCAGTTCTTC
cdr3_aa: CAWSRGGRFEQFF

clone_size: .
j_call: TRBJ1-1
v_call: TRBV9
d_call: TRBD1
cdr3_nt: TGTGCCAGCAGCCCTCCAGGGACAGGGGTTTATTCTGAAGCTTTCTTT
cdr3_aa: CASSPPGTGVYSEAFF

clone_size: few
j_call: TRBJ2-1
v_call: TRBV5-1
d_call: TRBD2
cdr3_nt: TGCGCCAGCAGCGTAGCGTCGACTAGCGGGAGACGGAATGAGCAGTTCTTC
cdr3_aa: CASSVASTSGRRNEQFF

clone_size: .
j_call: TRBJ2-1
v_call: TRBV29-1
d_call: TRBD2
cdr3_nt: TGCAGCGTTGAAAAGCGGGAAGAGCAGTTCTTC
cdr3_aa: CSVEKREEQFF

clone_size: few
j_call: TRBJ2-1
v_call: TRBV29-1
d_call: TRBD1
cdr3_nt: TGCAGCGTTGAAGCCCGGACAGGGGTCAGGGAGCAGTTCTTC
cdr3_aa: CSVEARTGVREQFF

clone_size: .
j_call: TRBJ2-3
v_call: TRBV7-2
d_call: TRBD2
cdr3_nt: TGTGCCAGCAGCCCGTTAGCGGGAGTCCAGTATTTT
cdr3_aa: CASSPLAGVQYF

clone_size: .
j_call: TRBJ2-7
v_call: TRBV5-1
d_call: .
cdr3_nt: TGCGCCAGCAGCTTGGACGGACTACCAAGCTACGAGCAGTACTTC
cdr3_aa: CASSLDGLPSYEQYF

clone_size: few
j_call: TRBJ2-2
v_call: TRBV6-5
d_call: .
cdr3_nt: TGTGCCAGCAGTTACTCGACGGGGACCGGGGAGCTGTTTTTT
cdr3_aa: CASSYSTGTGELFF

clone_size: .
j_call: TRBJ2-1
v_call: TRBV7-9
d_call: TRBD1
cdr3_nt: TGTGCCAGCAGTTATAAGGGACAGGGATCCTACAATGAGCAGTTCTTC
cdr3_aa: CASSYKGQGSYNEQFF

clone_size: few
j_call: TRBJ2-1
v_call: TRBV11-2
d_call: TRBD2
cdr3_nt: TGTGCCAGCATTCTAGCGGGAGGGGGATCCTACAATGAGCAGTTCTTC
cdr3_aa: CASILAGGGSYNEQFF

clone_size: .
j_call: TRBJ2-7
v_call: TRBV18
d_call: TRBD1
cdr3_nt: TGTGCCAGCTCGCCGGGACAGACCCTCTCCTACGAGCAGTACTTC
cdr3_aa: CASSPGQTLSYEQYF

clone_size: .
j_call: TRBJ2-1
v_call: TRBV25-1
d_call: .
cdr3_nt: TGTGCCAGCAGGGCGGCGGGCTCCTACAATGAGCAGTTCTTC
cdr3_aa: CASRAAGSYNEQFF

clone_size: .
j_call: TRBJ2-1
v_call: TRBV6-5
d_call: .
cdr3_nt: TGTGCCAGCAAAACCAGAGGACTGGGGTACAATGAGCAGTTCTTC
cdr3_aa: CASKTRGLGYNEQFF

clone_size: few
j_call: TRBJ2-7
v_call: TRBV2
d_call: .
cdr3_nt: TGTGCCAGCAAAAAAGTGCGGGAGCAGTACTTC
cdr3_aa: CASKKVREQYF

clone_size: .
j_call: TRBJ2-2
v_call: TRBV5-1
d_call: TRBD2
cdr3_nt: TGCGCCAGCAGCTTCGGACTAGCAACCGGGGAGCTGTTTTTT
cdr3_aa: CASSFGLATGELFF

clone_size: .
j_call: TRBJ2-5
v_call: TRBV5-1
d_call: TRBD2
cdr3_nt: TGCGCCAGCAGCTTGACTAGCGGGAACCGCCAAGAGACCCAGTACTTC
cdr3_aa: CASSLTSGNRQETQYF

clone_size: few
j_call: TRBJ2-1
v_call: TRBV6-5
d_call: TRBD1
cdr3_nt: TGTGCCAGCAGTCCCGACGGGACAGATCGCGATGAGCAGTTCTTC
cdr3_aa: CASSPDGTDRDEQFF

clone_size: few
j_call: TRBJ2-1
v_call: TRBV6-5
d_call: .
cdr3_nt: TGTGCCAGCAGTTACGCGAGATTGGGGCCAATTGAGCAGTTCTTC
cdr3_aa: CASSYARLGPIEQFF

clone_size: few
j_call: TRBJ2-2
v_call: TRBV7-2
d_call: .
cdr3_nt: TGTGCCAGCAGCTTAGCGCCGATCAGCACCGGGGAGCTGTTTTTT
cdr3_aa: CASSLAPISTGELFF

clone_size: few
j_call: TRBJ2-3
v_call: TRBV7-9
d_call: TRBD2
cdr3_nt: TGTGCCACCGTAGCGGGAGCGGCGGATACGCAGTATTTT
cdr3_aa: CATVAGAADTQYF

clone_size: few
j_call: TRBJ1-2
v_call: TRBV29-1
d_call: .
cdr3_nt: TGCAGCGTTGAAGGTCCCACAGGGACCGGCTACACCTTC
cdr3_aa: CSVEGPTGTGYTF